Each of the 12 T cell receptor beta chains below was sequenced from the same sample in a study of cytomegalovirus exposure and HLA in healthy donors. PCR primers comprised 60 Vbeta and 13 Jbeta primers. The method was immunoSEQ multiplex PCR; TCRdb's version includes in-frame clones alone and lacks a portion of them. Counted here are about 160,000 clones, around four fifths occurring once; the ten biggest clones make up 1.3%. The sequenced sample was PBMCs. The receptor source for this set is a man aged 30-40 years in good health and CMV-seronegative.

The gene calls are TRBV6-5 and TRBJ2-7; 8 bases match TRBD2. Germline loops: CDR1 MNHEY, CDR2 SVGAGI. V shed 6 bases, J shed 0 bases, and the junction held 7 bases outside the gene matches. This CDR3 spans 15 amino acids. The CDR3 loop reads CASRSTSDPSYEQYF. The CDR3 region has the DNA TGTGCCAGCAGGTCGACTAGCGACCCCTCCTACGAGCAGTACTTC.

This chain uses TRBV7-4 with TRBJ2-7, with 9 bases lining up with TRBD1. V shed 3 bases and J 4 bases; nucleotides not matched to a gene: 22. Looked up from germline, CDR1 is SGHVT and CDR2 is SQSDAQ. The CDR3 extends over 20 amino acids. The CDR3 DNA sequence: TGTGCCAGCAGCTTGACAGGGGGTGGAACGCTAGCTCTTGCTATTTACGAGCAGTACTTC. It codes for CASSLTGGGTLALAIYEQYF. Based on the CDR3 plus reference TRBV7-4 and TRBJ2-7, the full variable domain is GAGVSQSPRYKVAKRGRDVALRCDSISGHVTLYWYRQTLGQGSEVLTYSQSDAQRDKSGRPSGRFSAERPERSVSTLKIQRTEQGDSAVYLCASSLTGGGTLALAIYEQYFGPGTRLTVT.

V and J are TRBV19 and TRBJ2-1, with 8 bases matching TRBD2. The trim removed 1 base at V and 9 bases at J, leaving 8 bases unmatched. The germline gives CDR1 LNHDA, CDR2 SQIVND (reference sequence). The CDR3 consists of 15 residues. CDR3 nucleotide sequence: TGTGCCAGTAGTATAGCACTAGCGGCGAATGGTGAGCAGTTCTTC. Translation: CASSIALAANGEQFF.

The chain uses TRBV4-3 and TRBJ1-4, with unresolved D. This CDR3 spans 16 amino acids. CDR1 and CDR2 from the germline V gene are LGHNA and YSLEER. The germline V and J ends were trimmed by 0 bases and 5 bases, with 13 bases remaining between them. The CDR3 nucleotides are TGCGCCAGCAGCCAAGACCCCATGGGCTCCAATGAAAAACTGTTTTTT. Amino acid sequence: CASSQDPMGSNEKLFF.

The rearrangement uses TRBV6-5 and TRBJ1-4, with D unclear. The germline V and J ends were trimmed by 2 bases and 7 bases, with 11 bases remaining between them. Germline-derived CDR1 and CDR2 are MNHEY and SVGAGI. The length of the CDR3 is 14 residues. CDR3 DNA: TGTGCCAGCAGTTACGAGGGTTCCAGTGAAAAACTGTTTTTT. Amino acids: CASSYEGSSEKLFF.

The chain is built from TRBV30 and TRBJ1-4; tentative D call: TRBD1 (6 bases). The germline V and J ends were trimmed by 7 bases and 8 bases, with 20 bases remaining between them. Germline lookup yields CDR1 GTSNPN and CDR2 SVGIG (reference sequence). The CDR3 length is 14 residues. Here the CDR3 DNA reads TGTGCCTTGTCCCTAGACAGGCGAGGCGAAAAACTGTTTTTT. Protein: CALSLDRRGEKLFF.

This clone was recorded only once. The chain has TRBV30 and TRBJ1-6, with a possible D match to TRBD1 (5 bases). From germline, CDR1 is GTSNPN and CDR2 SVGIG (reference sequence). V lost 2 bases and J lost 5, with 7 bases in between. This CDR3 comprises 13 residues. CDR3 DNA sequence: TGTGCCTGGAGTTGGGGGGATAATTCACCCCTCCACTTT. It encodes CAWSWGDNSPLHF. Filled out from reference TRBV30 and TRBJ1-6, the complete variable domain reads SQTIHQWPATLVQPVGSPLSLECTVEGTSNPNLYWYRQAAGRGLQLLFYSVGIGQISSEVPQNLSASRPQDRQFILSSKKLLLSDSGFYLCAWSWGDNSPLHFGNGTRLTVT.

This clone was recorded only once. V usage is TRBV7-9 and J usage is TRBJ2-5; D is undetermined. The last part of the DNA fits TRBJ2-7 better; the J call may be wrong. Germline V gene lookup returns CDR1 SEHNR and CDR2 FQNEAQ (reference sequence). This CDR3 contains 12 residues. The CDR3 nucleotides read TGTGCCAGCAGCCTCCACCTCTACGAGCAGTACTTC. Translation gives CASSLHLYEQYF.

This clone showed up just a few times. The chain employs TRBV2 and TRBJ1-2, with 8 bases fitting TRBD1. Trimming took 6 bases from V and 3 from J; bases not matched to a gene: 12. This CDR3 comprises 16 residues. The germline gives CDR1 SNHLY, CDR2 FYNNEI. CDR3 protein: CASSPGQGADHYGYTF. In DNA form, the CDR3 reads TGTGCCAGCAGCCCAGGCCAGGGGGCGGATCACTATGGCTACACCTTC.

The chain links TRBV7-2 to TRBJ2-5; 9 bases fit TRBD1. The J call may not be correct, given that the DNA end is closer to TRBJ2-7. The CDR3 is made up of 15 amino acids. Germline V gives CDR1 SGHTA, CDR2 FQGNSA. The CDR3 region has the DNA TGTGCCAGCAGCTACGGGACAGGGCAAGGCTACGAGCAGTACTTC. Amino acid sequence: CASSYGTGQGYEQYF.

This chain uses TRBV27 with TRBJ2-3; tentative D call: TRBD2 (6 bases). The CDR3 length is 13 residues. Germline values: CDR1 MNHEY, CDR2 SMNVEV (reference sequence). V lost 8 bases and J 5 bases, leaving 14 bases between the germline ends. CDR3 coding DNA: TGTGCCAGCTCCCCGGACGGGGGAGATACGCAGTATTTT. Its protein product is CASSPDGGDTQYF.

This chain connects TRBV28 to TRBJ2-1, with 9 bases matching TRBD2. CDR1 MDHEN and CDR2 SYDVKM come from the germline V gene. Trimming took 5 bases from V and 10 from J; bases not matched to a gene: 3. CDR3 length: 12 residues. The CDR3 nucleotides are TGTGCCAGCAGTGCCGGACTAGCGGAGCAGTTCTTC. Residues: CASSAGLAEQFF.